The next 24 T cell receptor beta chains were all read from a single sample in a study of blood T cell repertoires in COVID-19. Measured with immunoSEQ multiplex PCR; TCRdb has only the in-frame clones, and not every one. The top ten clones hold approximately 62% of a sample with 35,000 to 50,000 clones, approximately 70% of them seen once. Material: peripheral blood. The receptors come from an elderly man with acute or convalescent COVID-19.

On this clone: At one end the junction does not follow the germline gene, possibly because of a read error. This sequence joins TRBV15 and TRBJ2-1, with 11 nucleotides matching TRBD2. This CDR3 has 15 residues. Germline CDR1 LNHNV, CDR2 YYDKDF (reference sequence). The CDR3 DNA sequence: TGTGCCACCAGCAGAGATACTAGCGGGAGTGTATTAAGGATCTTC. Its translation is CATSRDTSGSVLRIF.

The J gene is TRBJ2-1, the V gene TRBV3-1 (or the pseudogene TRBV3-2), with D perhaps TRBD2 (6 bases). V was shortened by 7 bases and J by 9 bases, with 19 bases between the two germline ends. Per the germline V gene, CDR1 is LGHDT and CDR2 is YNNKEL (reference sequence). The CDR3 is 14 residues long. CDR3 nucleotide sequence: TGTGCCAGCACCTCCAGCGGGCATAGCGGTGAGCAGTTCTTC. Its translation is CASTSSGHSGEQFF.

The chain uses TRBV7-9 and TRBJ2-1; TRBD1 matches 9 bases. The J segment lost 8 bases and the V segment lost 3 bases, leaving 5 bases of the junction unmatched. The CDR3 spans 14 residues. Germline V CDR1 and CDR2: SEHNR, FQNEAQ (reference sequence). The CDR3 protein is CASSFRTGVDEQFF. CDR3 DNA sequence: TGTGCCAGCAGCTTCCGGACAGGGGTCGATGAGCAGTTCTTC.

This chain uses TRBV24-1 with TRBJ2-5; 7 positions match TRBD2. This CDR3 is built from 14 residues. The junction had 6 bases not matched to a gene; V was cut back by 6 bases and J by 3 bases. CDR1 is KGHDR and CDR2 is SFDVKD in the germline V gene. The DNA of the CDR3 is TGTGCCACCAGTCGGTCGGGAGGAGAAGAGACCCAGTACTTC. It specifies CATSRSGGEETQYF.

J is TRBJ2-2 and V is TRBV29-1; TRBD2 matches 13 bases. Germline CDR1 reads SQVTM; CDR2 reads ANQGSEA. V lost 4 bases and J lost 5; bases outside the gene matches: 1. The CDR3 is 14 amino acids. The CDR3 DNA follows: TGCAGCGTTGGGACTAGCGGGAGAACCGGGGAGCTGTTTTTT. Translating it yields CSVGTSGRTGELFF.

CDR3 sequence reads: CASSQESGIANQPQHF. Here the CDR3 DNA reads TGCGCCAGCAGCCAAGAAAGCGGGATCGCCAATCAGCCCCAGCATTTT. The genes are TRBV4-3 and TRBJ1-5; D is unclear. The CDR3 is 16 amino acids. V lost 0 bases to trimming and J lost 3 bases, with 12 bases between them. In germline, CDR1 is LGHNA, CDR2 YSLEER.

The DNA of the CDR3 is TGTGCCAGCAGTGAAGGTCAGGGGGCGAGGGACACAGATACGCAGTATTTT. It encodes CASSEGQGARDTDTQYF. This rearrangement joins TRBV2 to TRBJ2-3; TRBD1 matches 8 bases. This CDR3 region has 17 residues. CDR1 and CDR2 from the germline V gene are SNHLY and FYNNEI. J was trimmed by 2 bases and V by 1 base; bases with no gene match: 8. Looking up the rest from reference TRBV2 and TRBJ2-3 gives the full variable domain: EPEVTQTPSHQVTQMGQEVILRCVPISNHLYFYWYRQILGQKVEFLVSFYNNEISEKSEIFDDQFSVERPDGSNFTLKIRSTKLEDSAMYFCASSEGQGARDTDTQYFGPGTRLTVL.

V and J are TRBV5-1 and TRBJ2-3, with 14 bases that match TRBD2. V trimming: 6 bases; J trimming: 4 bases; junction bases outside the gene matches: 7. Germline V gene sequence: CDR1 SGHRS, CDR2 YFSETQ. This CDR3 is built from 16 residues. As DNA, the CDR3 is TGCGCCAGCACCGGGACTAGCGGGGGCTTGGCAGATACGCAGTATTTT. Translating it yields CASTGTSGGLADTQYF.

This clone was seen a handful of times. CDR3 bases: TGTGCCACCAGCAGAGATCCAGGGCCCACCGGGGAGCTGTTTTTT. It translates to CATSRDPGPTGELFF. The V call is TRBV15, the J call TRBJ2-2; D is perhaps TRBD1 (5 bases). Germline CDR1 reads LNHNV; CDR2 reads YYDKDF (reference sequence). This CDR3 is built from 15 residues. Trimming took off 0 bases at V and 4 bases at J, with 9 bases between the two ends.

The V gene is TRBV11-3, the J gene TRBJ1-1; D is unclear. V lost 5 bases and J lost 4, with 11 bases in between. This CDR3 is 13 amino acids long. Germline loops: CDR1 SGHNT, CDR2 YENEEA. The CDR3 sequence is CASSRTGFTEAFF. The CDR3 nucleotides are TGTGCCAGCAGCCGTACGGGGTTCACTGAAGCTTTCTTT.

This clone was seen more than once but under ten times. This chain connects TRBV7-3 to TRBJ2-1; TRBD2 matches 11 bases. With V trimmed by 5 bases and J by 7 bases, 7 bases remained unmatched. The CDR3 has 15 amino acids. Germline CDR1 and CDR2: SGHTA and FQGTGA. The CDR3 loop is CASSDLAGGLNEQFF. The CDR3 coding sequence is TGTGCCAGCAGCGATCTAGCGGGAGGCTTAAATGAGCAGTTCTTC. Using reference TRBV7-3 and TRBJ2-1 for the parts outside the CDR3, the full variable domain is GAGVSQTPSNKVTEKGKYVELRCDPISGHTALYWYRQSLGQGPEFLIYFQGTGAADDSGLPNDRFFAVRPEGSVSTLKIQRTERGDSAVYLCASSDLAGGLNEQFFGPGTRLTVL.

This chain uses TRBV9 with TRBJ2-7; possibly TRBD2 for D (5 bases). Trimming pared 0 bases from V and 7 bases from J, leaving 17 bases between. CDR3 size: 15 residues. Germline CDR1 is SGDLS and CDR2 is YYNGEE. CDR3 sequence: CASSVGVAGREEQYF. CDR3 DNA: TGTGCCAGCAGCGTAGGGGTAGCTGGAAGGGAGGAGCAGTACTTC.

The V gene is TRBV6-2 or TRBV6-3, the J gene TRBJ2-5; 7 bases match TRBD2. Germline assignment: CDR1 MNHEY and CDR2 SVGEGT. J lost 2 bases, V lost 5 bases, and 8 bases had no gene match. The CDR3 runs 15 residues. DNA for the CDR3: TGTGCCAGCAGTCCGCGGGGGAGTCGGCAAGAGACCCAGTACTTC. It codes for CASSPRGSRQETQYF.

The rearrangement uses TRBV27 and TRBJ1-2; D uncertain. Trimming removed 5 bases at V and 0 bases at J, with 16 bases between. Germline V gene data show CDR1 as MNHEY and CDR2 as SMNVEV (reference sequence). CDR3 length equals 16 residues. CDR3 in amino acids: CASSPRHVPTNYGYTF. Here the CDR3 DNA reads TGTGCCAGCAGTCCTCGACATGTCCCGACTAACTATGGCTACACCTTC.

This chain connects TRBV11-3 to TRBJ2-3; TRBD2 agrees at 13 bases. The CDR3 length is 16 residues. Germline V lookup: CDR1 SGHNT, CDR2 YENEEA. Trimming removed 6 bases from V and 2 bases from J; junction bases left unmatched: 5. The chain's CDR3 is CASSQTSGRVTDTQYF. The CDR3 DNA reads as TGTGCCAGCAGTCAAACTAGCGGGAGGGTCACAGATACGCAGTATTTT.

V usage is TRBV18 and J usage is TRBJ2-1; 11 nucleotides align to TRBD1. This CDR3 is 16 amino acids long. The V segment lost 3 bases and the J segment 5 bases; nucleotides outside the gene matches: 6. CDR1 and CDR2 from the germline V gene are KGHSH and LQKENI. The CDR3: CASSPDRGRVDNEQFF. CDR3 coding DNA: TGTGCCAGCTCACCGGACAGGGGGCGCGTTGACAATGAGCAGTTCTTC.

The chain is built from TRBV25-1 and TRBJ2-6; 10 bases fit TRBD1. The CDR3 runs to 17 residues. The trim removed 6 bases at V and 2 bases at J, leaving 7 bases unmatched. The germline V gene encodes CDR1 MGHDK and CDR2 SYGVNS. This CDR3 is CASRATGGMPGANVLTF. The CDR3 nucleotides read TGTGCCAGCAGGGCGACAGGGGGCATGCCTGGGGCCAACGTCCTGACTTTC. Full variable domain (outside the CDR3, taken from reference TRBV25-1 and TRBJ2-6): EADIYQTPRYLVIGTGKKITLECSQTMGHDKMYWYQQDPGMELHLIHYSYGVNSTEKGDLSSESTVSRIRTEHFPLTLESARPSHTSQYLCASRATGGMPGANVLTFGAGSRLTVL.

The rearrangement joins TRBV27 to TRBJ1-6, with D uncertain. This CDR3 is built from 14 residues. From germline, CDR1 is MNHEY and CDR2 SMNVEV (reference sequence). V shed 7 bases and J shed 7 bases, with 14 bases lying between them. CDR3 amino acids: CASNTGLGNSPLHF. CDR3 sequence (DNA): TGTGCCAGCAATACCGGTCTCGGGAATTCACCCCTCCACTTT.

The genes are TRBV9 and TRBJ2-3, with 7 bases fitting TRBD2. The CDR3 consists of 16 residues. After removal of 1 base from V and 4 bases from J, the junction contained 9 bases not matched to a gene. Germline assignment: CDR1 SGDLS and CDR2 YYNGEE. This CDR3 is CASSVLAGEASDTQYF. The CDR3 region has the DNA TGTGCCAGCAGCGTATTGGCGGGAGAGGCTTCAGATACGCAGTATTTT.

The chain carries TRBV2 and TRBJ2-2; the match to TRBD2 covers 10 bases. The J segment lost 4 bases and the V segment lost 2 bases, leaving 1 base of the junction unmatched. The CDR3 has 15 amino acids. Per germline, CDR1 SNHLY and CDR2 FYNNEI. The CDR3 reads CASSESGRVTGELFF. The CDR3 DNA reads as TGTGCCAGCAGTGAAAGCGGGAGGGTCACCGGGGAGCTGTTTTTT.

This chain links TRBV4-2 with TRBJ2-7, with 9 bases identical to TRBD2. Germline loops: CDR1 LGHNA, CDR2 YNFKEQ. The CDR3 totals 15 residues. V lost 2 bases and J lost 0; bases outside the gene matches: 2. Written as DNA, the CDR3 is TGTGCCAGCAGCCAAATTAGCGGGAGCTCCTACGAGCAGTACTTC. Protein sequence: CASSQISGSSYEQYF.

J is TRBJ2-1 and V is TRBV4-3; tentatively, D is TRBD2 (5 bases). CDR1 is LGHNA and CDR2 is YSLEER in the germline V gene. Trimming pared 4 bases from V and 6 bases from J, leaving 19 bases between. This CDR3 is built from 16 residues. CDR3 DNA sequence: TGCGCCAGCAGCCCCCACGCTGGAGCCAGCGGCAATGAGCAGTTCTTC. It codes for CASSPHAGASGNEQFF.

This clone was seen once. This sequence joins TRBV5-6 and TRBJ2-3, with 10 positions matching TRBD2. The CDR3 sequence is 17 residues long. CDR1 is SGHDT, CDR2 YYEEEE, per germline. After removal of 4 bases from V and 0 bases from J, the junction contained 8 bases not matched to a gene. This CDR3 reads CASSEHGTSVSTDTQYF. CDR3 coding DNA: TGTGCCAGCAGCGAACACGGGACTAGCGTTAGCACAGATACGCAGTATTTT.

The V and J genes are TRBV29-1 and TRBJ1-2; D might be TRBD1 (6 bases). V gave up 4 bases and J gave up 4 bases, with 19 bases separating them. The CDR3 runs to 15 residues. The germline V gene encodes CDR1 SQVTM and CDR2 ANQGSEA. In DNA form, the CDR3 reads TGCAGCGTTGCCCCTTCGACAGGAATTGGCTATGGCTACACCTTC. Protein: CSVAPSTGIGYGYTF.